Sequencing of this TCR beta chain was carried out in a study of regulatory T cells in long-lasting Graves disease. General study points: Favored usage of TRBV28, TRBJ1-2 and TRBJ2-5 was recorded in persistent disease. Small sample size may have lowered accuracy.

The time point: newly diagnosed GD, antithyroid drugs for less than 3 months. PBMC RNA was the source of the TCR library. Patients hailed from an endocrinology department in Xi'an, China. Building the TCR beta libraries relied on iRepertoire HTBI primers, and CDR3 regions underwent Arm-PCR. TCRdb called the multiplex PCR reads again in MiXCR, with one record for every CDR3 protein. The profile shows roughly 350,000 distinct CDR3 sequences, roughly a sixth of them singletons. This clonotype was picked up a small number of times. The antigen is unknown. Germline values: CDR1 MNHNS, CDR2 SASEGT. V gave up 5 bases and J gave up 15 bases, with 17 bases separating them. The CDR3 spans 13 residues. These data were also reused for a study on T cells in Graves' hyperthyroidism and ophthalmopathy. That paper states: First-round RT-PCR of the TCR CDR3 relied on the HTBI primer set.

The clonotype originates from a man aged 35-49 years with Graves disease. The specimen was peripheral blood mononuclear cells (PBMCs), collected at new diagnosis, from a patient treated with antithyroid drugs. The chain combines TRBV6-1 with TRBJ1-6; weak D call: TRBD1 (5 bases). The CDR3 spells CASSQHSTGVLHF. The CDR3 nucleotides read TGTGCCAGCAGTCAACACTCGACGGGGGTCCTCCACTTT.